Each of the 12 T cell receptor beta chains below was sequenced from the same sample in a study of blood T cell repertoires in COVID-19. The protocol was immunoSEQ multiplex PCR, while the TCRdb copy is restricted to in-frame clones and leaves out a portion. This sample has under 500,000 clones, with around 89% found just once. Source material: peripheral blood. The source is a woman aged 30 to 39 with acute or convalescent COVID-19.

The chain is built from TRBV2 and TRBJ2-3; D remains ambiguous. The CDR3 covers 15 residues. The germline V and J ends were trimmed by 6 bases and 2 bases, with 15 bases remaining between them. CDR1 and CDR2 from the germline V gene are SNHLY and FYNNEI. CDR3 coding DNA: TGTGCCAGCAGAACCAGAAAACTAAACACAGATACGCAGTATTTT. As protein: CASRTRKLNTDTQYF.

The gene calls are TRBV5-1 and TRBJ1-6; TRBD1 aligns across 9 bases. Germline values: CDR1 SGHRS, CDR2 YFSETQ. Losses at the gene ends were 4 bases for V and 7 bases for J; bases not matched to a gene: 3. The CDR3 contains 14 residues. The CDR3 nucleotides are TGCGCCAGCAGCACTGGACAGGGGAATTCACCCCTCCACTTT. It translates to CASSTGQGNSPLHF.

The chain combines TRBV7-6 with TRBJ1-1, with unresolved D. Germline V gene lookup returns CDR1 SGHVS and CDR2 FNYEAQ. Trimming removed 1 base from V and 1 base from J, with 13 bases in between. The CDR3 contains 16 residues. The CDR3 DNA follows: TGTGCCAGCAGCTTAGACTGGGAGTTTTCGAACACTGAAGCTTTCTTT. Translated, it gives CASSLDWEFSNTEAFF.

The chain joins TRBV27 to TRBJ2-1; 9 nucleotides match TRBD2. Trimming took 8 bases from V and 4 from J; bases not matched to a gene: 6. Germline CDR1 MNHEY, CDR2 SMNVEV (reference sequence). This CDR3 has 14 amino acids. Written as DNA, the CDR3 is TGTGCCAGCGGAACTAGCGGGCCTTACAATGAGCAGTTCTTC. This translates into CASGTSGPYNEQFF.

Here the CDR3 DNA reads TGTGCCAGCAGTTACTCTGTTTCCAGACAAGAGACCCAGTACTTC. Encoded protein: CASSYSVSRQETQYF. The V and J genes are TRBV6-5 and TRBJ2-5; D uncertain. V was shortened by 0 bases and J by 2 bases, with 10 bases between the two germline ends. The germline CDR1 and CDR2 sequences are MNHEY and SVGAGI. The CDR3 spans 15 residues.

This clone has just a few counts. This chain uses TRBV29-1 with TRBJ1-6; no firm D call. The CDR3 extends over 12 amino acids. CDR1 and CDR2 (germline): SQVTM, ANQGSEA. V was shortened by 7 bases and J by 10 bases, with 14 bases between the two germline ends. The CDR3 DNA follows: TGCAGCGCCGGGGAGGTGGGGTCACCCCTCCACTTT. The encoded protein is CSAGEVGSPLHF.

V gene TRBV7-2 combines with J gene TRBJ2-3; 7 bases agree with TRBD1. The junction had 2 bases not matched to a gene; V was cut back by 1 base and J by 1 base. Germline V CDR1 and CDR2: SGHTA, FQGNSA. The CDR3 consists of 15 residues. In nucleotides, the CDR3 is TGTGCCAGCAGCTTAGGTGGGACAGGCACAGATACGCAGTATTTT. It translates to CASSLGGTGTDTQYF. The entire variable domain, with the rest obtained from reference TRBV7-2 and TRBJ2-3, is as follows: GAGVSQSPSNKVTEKGKDVELRCDPISGHTALYWYRQSLGQGLEFLIYFQGNSAPDKSGLPSDRFSAERTGGSVSTLTIQRTQQEDSAVYLCASSLGGTGTDTQYFGPGTRLTVL.

The V call is TRBV2, the J call TRBJ1-1; 7 bases fit TRBD1. Germline V CDR1 and CDR2: SNHLY, FYNNEI. The CDR3 contains 15 residues. J lost 5 bases, V lost 6 bases, and 12 bases had no gene match. The CDR3 sequence: CASRIRQGVETEAFF. The CDR3 nucleotides are TGTGCCAGCAGGATCAGACAGGGAGTCGAGACTGAAGCTTTCTTT.

J is TRBJ2-5 and V is TRBV3-1 (or the pseudogene TRBV3-2), with 7 bases that match TRBD1. Germline V gene sequence: CDR1 LGHDT, CDR2 YNNKEL (reference sequence). Unmatched junction bases numbered 8, after V lost 3 bases and J lost 4 bases. The CDR3 covers 15 residues. This CDR3 reads CASSQMLDRRETQYF. The DNA for the CDR3 is TGTGCCAGCAGCCAGATGTTGGACAGGCGAGAGACCCAGTACTTC.

The chain has TRBV12-5 and TRBJ2-3; TRBD2 agrees at 11 bases. After removal of 4 bases from V and 2 bases from J, the junction contained 5 bases not matched to a gene. Germline V gene data show CDR1 as LGHNT and CDR2 as FRNRAP. This CDR3 is built from 16 residues. The CDR3 reads CASGWGLADFTDTQYF. The CDR3 DNA reads TGTGCTAGTGGTTGGGGACTAGCGGACTTCACAGATACGCAGTATTTT.

Only a few counts were recorded for this clone. The J gene is TRBJ1-2, the V gene TRBV19; 7 bases map to TRBD1. V shed 3 bases and J 4 bases; nucleotides not matched to a gene: 11. CDR3 length: 16 amino acids. Germline V lookup: CDR1 LNHDA, CDR2 SQIVND (reference sequence). In nucleotides, the CDR3 is TGTGCCAGTAGTATTGAGGTGGCGGACAGGCTCTATGGCTACACCTTC. Amino acid sequence: CASSIEVADRLYGYTF.

The sample holds a few counts of this clone. The chain carries TRBV2 and TRBJ2-1; weak D call: TRBD1 (6 bases). V lost 7 bases and J lost 5, with 15 bases in between. This CDR3 has 14 residues. Germline values: CDR1 SNHLY, CDR2 FYNNEI. The chain's CDR3 is CASTPETGHNEQFF. Here the CDR3 DNA reads TGTGCCAGCACCCCCGAGACAGGCCACAATGAGCAGTTCTTC.